This T cell receptor beta chain was found in a study of CD4+ T cells in melanoma. Study-wide results and limits: A reported correlation linked neoantigen-specific CD4+ T cells to CD8+, macrophage and B cell function. Diverse differentiation states were reported for melanoma neoantigen-specific CD4+ T cells.

CDR1 SGHTA and CDR2 FQGTGA come from the germline V gene. The J segment lost 5 bases and the V segment lost 6 bases, leaving 6 bases of the junction unmatched. The CDR3 runs to 13 residues. Remarks on this clone: The target antigen is unknown.

Clones were read by immunoSEQ multiplex PCR, and TCRdb kept only the in-frame ones, dropping some. The data contain about 110,000 clones, roughly 90% of them seen just once; the ten biggest clones take up roughly 3.5%. The chain joins TRBV7-3 to TRBJ2-5, with 7 bases fitting TRBD2. The sample consisted of peripheral blood. The receptor comes from a human donor with melanoma. The DNA of the CDR3 is TGTGCCAGCAGGAGGATTAGCGGGGAGACCCAGTACTTC. The encoded protein is CASRRISGETQYF.